This TCR beta chain was profiled in a study of CD8+CD57+ T cells in acquired aplastic anemia. Germline loops: CDR1 SGDLS, CDR2 YYNGEE. The CDR3 has 8 residues if both end residues are counted. Genomic DNA provided the template from which TCR beta VDJ and CDR3 profiles were obtained. TCRdb used MiXCR to reprocess the reads, holding one entry per CDR3 protein. The data contain fewer than 250,000 distinct CDR3 sequences, 45% to 50% of them singletons. This clonotype was observed a single time. The missing conserved phenylalanine or tryptophan at the end of this CDR3 makes a read error likely. The DNA is left out, because the CDR3 cannot be placed on it with certainty; the CDR3 is given as TCRdb lists it. All patients picked for sequencing had shown, by flow cytometry, an expansion of CD8+CD57+ cells. Patients were therapy-naive when their blood was sampled.

The clonotype comes from a human donor with aplastic anemia. The J gene is TRBJ2-7, the V gene TRBV9. Sequences were obtained from sorted CD4+, CD8+, or CD8+CD57+ T cells (not recorded which) from PBMCs. This chain's CDR3 is CASSYLFI.